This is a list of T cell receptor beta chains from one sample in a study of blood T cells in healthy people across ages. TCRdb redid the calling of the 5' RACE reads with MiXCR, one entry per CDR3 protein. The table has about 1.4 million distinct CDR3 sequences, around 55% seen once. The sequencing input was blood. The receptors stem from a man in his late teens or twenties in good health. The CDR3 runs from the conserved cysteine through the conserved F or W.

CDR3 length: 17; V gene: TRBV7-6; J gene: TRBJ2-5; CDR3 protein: CASSTRRTSGGQETQYF
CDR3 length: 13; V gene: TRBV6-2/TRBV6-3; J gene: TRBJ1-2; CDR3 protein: CASSSTETYDYTF
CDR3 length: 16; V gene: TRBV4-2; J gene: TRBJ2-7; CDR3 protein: CASSQDRTGTSYEQYF
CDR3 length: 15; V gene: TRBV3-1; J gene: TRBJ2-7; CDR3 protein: CASSQVGGQFYEQYF
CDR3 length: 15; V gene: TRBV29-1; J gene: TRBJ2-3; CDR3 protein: CSALPSQGATDTQYF
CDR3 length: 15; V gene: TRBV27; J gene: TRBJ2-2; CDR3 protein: CASSPQGEYTGELFF
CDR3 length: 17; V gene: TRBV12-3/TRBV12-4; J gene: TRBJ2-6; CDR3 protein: CASSYPRGSSGANVLTF
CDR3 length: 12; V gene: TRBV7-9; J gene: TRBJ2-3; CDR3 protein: CASSLDSTTQYF
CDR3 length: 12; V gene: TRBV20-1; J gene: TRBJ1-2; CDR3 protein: CSASTGGGGYTF
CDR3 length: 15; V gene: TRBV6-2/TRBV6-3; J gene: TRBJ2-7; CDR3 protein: CASSRNRDRGFEQYF
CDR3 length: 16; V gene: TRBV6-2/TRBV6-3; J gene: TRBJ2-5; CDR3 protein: CASSYGIASIQETQYF
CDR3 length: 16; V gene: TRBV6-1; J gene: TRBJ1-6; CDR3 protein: CASRGRGPIYNSPLHF
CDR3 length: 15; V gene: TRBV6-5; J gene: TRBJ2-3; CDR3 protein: CASSYGEGNTDTQYF
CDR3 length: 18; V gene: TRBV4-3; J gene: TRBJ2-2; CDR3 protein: CASSQDPTGGAYTGELFF
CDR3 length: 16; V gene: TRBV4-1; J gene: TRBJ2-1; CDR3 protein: CASSQVVRGVSNEQFF
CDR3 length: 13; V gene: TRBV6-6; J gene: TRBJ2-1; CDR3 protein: CASILQGAGEQFF
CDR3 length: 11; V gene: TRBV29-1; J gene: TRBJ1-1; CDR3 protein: CSVEDLTAAFF
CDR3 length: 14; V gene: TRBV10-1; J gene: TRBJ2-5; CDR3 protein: CASSERTGSETQYF
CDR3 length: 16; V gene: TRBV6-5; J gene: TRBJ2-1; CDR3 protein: CASSYSGSQIGHEQFF
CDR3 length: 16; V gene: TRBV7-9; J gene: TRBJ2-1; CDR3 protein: CASSFPVGKARNEQFF
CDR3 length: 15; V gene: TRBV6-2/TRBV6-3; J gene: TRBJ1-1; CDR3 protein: CASSYAGYGSTEAFF
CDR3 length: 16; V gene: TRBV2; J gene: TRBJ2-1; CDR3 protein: CASREPGLASNNEQFF
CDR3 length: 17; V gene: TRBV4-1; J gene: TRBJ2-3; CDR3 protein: CASSQAGAGAGSDTQYF
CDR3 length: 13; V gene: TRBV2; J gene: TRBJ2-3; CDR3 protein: CAALNRGADTQYF
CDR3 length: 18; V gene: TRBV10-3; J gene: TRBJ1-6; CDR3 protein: CAISALSGPLDRNSPLHF
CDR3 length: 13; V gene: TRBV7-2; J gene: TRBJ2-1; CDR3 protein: CASSWTGRHEQFF
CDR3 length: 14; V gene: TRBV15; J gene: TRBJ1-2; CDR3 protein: CATSEETRGYGYTF
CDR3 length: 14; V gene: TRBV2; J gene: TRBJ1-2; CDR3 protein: CASAVETANYGYTF
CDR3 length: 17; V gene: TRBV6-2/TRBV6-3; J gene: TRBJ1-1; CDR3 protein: CASSYPTGQGEGTEAFF
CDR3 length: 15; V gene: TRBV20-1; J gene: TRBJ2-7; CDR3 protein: CSARLPSRGLYEQYF
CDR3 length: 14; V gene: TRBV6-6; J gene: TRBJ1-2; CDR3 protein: CASSFGGHNYGYTF
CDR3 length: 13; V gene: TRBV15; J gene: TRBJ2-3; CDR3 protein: CATSRDPQEPLYF
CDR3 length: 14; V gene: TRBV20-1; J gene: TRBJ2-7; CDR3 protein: CSARDPRGADEQYF
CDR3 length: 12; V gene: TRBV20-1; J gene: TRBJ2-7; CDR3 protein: CSASPGGPEQYF
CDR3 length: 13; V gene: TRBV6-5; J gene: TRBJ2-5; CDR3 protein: CASSYRGQGTQYF
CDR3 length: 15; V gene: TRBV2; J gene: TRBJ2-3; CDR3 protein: CASSARGVGTDTQYF
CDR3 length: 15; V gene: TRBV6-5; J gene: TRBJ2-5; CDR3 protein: CASSYLRGTGETQYF
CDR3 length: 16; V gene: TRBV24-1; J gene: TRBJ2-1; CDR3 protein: CATSVGGRGSYNEQFF
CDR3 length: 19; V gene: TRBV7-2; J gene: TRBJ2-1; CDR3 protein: CASSLAILPRTSGYNEQFF
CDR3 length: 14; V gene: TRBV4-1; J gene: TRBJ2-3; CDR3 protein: CASSQAYFTDTQYF
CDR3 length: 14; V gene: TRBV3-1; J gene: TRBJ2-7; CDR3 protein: CASSPWTGDYEQYF
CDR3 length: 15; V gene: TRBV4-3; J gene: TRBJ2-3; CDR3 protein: CASSPSVGGDDTQYF
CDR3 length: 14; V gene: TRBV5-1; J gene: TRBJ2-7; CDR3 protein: CASSLGFVSHEQYF
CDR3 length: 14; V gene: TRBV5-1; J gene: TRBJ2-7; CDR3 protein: CASRGTGPSYEQYF
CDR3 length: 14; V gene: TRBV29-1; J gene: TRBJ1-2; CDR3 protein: CSVEYTGAVFGHTF
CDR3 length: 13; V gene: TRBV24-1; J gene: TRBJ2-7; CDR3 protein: CATSDSTGYEQYF
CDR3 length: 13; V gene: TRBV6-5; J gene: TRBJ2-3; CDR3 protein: CASSSQEADTQYF
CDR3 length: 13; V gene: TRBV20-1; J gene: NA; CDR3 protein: CSAIDRAQYEQYF
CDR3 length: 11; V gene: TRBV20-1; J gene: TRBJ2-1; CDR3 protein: CSASSSNEQFF
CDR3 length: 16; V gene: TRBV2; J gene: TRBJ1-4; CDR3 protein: CASSEGLGVSNEKLFF
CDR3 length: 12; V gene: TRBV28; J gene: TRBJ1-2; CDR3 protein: CASRDRVDGYTF
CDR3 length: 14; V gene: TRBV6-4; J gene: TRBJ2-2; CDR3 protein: CASSAGPSTGELFF
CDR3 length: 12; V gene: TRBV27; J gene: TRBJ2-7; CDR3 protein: CFSMGGGYEQYF